This T cell receptor beta chain originates from a study of memory B cells and T cells in multiple sclerosis. Sequencing was performed with immunoSEQ multiplex PCR; in TCRdb, only in-frame clones are kept and a portion is missing. Of 32,000 or so clones detected, about 84% appear once; the ten largest clones hold 2.7%. CDR1 is LGHNT, CDR2 FRNRAP, per germline. Losses at the gene ends were 3 bases for V and 4 bases for J; bases not matched to a gene: 1. The CDR3 is made up of 13 amino acids. This clone was recorded once. Its specificity is not known. Stimulus-free culture yielded autoproliferating CFSE-dim and non-proliferating CFSE-high T cells, each sequenced separately. 5x10^7 CFSE-labeled PBMCs were cultured 7 days unstimulated, then replicate wells were pooled.

Sequenced: PBMCs from blood kept in culture. The sequence was obtained from a human donor with multiple sclerosis. The chain carries TRBV12-5 and TRBJ2-3; TRBD1 matches at 7 bases. DNA for the CDR3: TGTGCTAGTGGTTTTACAGGGGCAGATACGCAGTATTTT. Translating it yields CASGFTGADTQYF. Based on the CDR3 plus reference TRBV12-5 and TRBJ2-3, the full variable domain is DARVTQTPRHKVTEMGQEVTMRCQPILGHNTVFWYRQTMMQGLELLAYFRNRAPLDDSGMPKDRFSAEMPDATLATLKIQPSEPRDSAVYFCASGFTGADTQYFGPGTRLTVL.